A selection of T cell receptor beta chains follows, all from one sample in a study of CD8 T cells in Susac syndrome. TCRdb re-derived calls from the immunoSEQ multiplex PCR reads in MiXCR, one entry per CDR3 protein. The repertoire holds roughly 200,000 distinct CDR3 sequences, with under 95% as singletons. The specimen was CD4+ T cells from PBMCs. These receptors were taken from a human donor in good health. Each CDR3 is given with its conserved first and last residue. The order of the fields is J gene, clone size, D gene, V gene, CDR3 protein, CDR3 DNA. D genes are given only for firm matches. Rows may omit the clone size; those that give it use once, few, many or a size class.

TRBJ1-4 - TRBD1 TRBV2 CASSPGGQGRKLFF TGTGCCAGCAGCCCGGGAGGACAGGGTCGGAAACTGTTTTTT
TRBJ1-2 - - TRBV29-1 CSVGARGAYGYTF TGCAGCGTTGGCGCCAGGGGCGCCTATGGCTACACCTTC
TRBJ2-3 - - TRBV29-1 CSDSVSDTQYF TGCAGCGACTCAGTGTCGGATACGCAGTATTTT
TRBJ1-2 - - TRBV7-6 CASSLSPEANYGYTF TGTGCCAGCAGCTTATCCCCAGAAGCTAACTATGGCTACACCTTC
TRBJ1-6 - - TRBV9 CASSAGTTLNSPLHF TGTGCCAGCAGCGCTGGGACCACTTTGAATTCACCCCTCCACTTT
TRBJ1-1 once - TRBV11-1 CASSSDISRGNTEAFF TGTGCCAGCAGCTCCGATATTTCACGTGGGAACACTGAAGCTTTCTTT
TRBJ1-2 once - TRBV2 CASRRPTYGYTF TGTGCCAGCAGACGGCCTACCTATGGCTACACCTTC
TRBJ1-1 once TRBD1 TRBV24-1 CATSDPGTAANEAFF TGTGCCACCAGTGATCCAGGGACAGCGGCCAATGAAGCTTTCTTT
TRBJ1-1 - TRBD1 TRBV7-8 CASSFTGGLNTEAFF TGTGCCAGCAGCTTTACAGGGGGCCTGAACACTGAAGCTTTCTTT
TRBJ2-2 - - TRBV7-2 CASSSRRPTGELFF TGTGCCAGCAGCTCCCGTCGGCCCACCGGGGAGCTGTTTTTT
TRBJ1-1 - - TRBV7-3 CASSSMTGTEAFF TGTGCCAGCAGCTCCATGACAGGAACTGAAGCTTTCTTT
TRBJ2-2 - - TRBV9 CASSVLQGNTGELFF TGTGCCAGCAGCGTCCTACAGGGGAACACCGGGGAGCTGTTTTTT
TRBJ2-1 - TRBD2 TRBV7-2 CASSLETSGFYNEQFF TGTGCCAGCAGCTTAGAGACTAGCGGTTTCTACAATGAGCAGTTCTTC
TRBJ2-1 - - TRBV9 CASSVDPRGPNNEQFF TGTGCCAGCAGCGTAGACCCAAGGGGCCCAAACAATGAGCAGTTCTTC
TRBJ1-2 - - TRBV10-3 CAISEEVSTYGYTF TGTGCCATCAGTGAGGAGGTTAGCACCTATGGCTACACCTTC
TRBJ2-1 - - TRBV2 CASSAQGGDSYNEQFF TGTGCCAGCAGTGCGCAGGGGGGAGATTCCTACAATGAGCAGTTCTTC
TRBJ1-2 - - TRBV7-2 CASSPWGWGYTF TGTGCCAGCAGCCCTTGGGGGTGGGGCTACACCTTC